What follows is one TCR beta chain and its context. The antigen this receptor binds is unknown. Base qualities are not recorded, but no much larger clone differs from it by a single base. The library came from RT-PCR. Sequenced using an Illumina HiSeq 2500. Clones were called with MiXCR by TCRdb after fastp trimmed the public reads at Q25, and only in-frame beta chains were retained. Each record represents a unique CDR3 protein, reported with the most common genes and DNA among its rows. A total of about 540,000 distinct CDR3 sequences appear in this sample, 20% to 25% of them only once. The ten most abundant clones make up 2.5% to 3% of the sample. The data originate from a study of response to subunit inactivated influenza vaccine (dated by TCRdb to between 2018 and 2020). About the study as a whole: The study used deep quantitative T cell receptor repertoire profiling to track responses to a trivalent subunit inactivated influenza vaccine.

Including the terminal cysteine and phenylalanine, the CDR3 comprises 13 residues. The read is trimmed to its CDR3 DNA, 39 bases read in frame from base 1. Reading the germline V gene gives CDR1 SGHTA and CDR2 FQGNSA. V and J are truncated by 5 bases and 7 bases respectively, leaving an intervening sequence of 12 bases. Here is what the overall study found, with its caveats: It was suggested by the authors that each seasonal influenza vaccination may recruit only a limited number of new T cells.

These data were also reused for a study on T cells expressing NK-cell markers. As the second study states: TCR beta cDNA libraries were prepared using 5'RACE template switching, which introduced a universal primer site and unique molecular identifiers. In sorted CD3+CD56+NKG2C+, CD3+CD56+NKG2C- and CD3+CD56-NKG2C+ T-cell subsets from about eight donors, TCR beta-chain repertoires were profiled. Seven of the eight sequenced donors were HCMV-seropositive and one was HCMV-seronegative. To restrict sorting to alphabetaTCR-expressing T cells, an anti-gammadeltaTCR antibody was added in several experiments. In over 5 donors, the dominant CD3+CD56+NKG2C+ clonotypes were among the top 10 CD8+ clonotypes and accounted for roughly 1.0-7.5% of CD8+ T cells. Those dominant clonotypes were again the most abundant among CD3+CD56-NKG2C+ cells in a few donors, at roughly 25-60.1%. Whether the expanded NKG2C-expressing T cell clones were specific for HCMV antigens was left unclear. The eight sequenced donors were randomly selected healthy volunteers, three men and five women. HCMV serostatus was determined by detecting HCMV-specific IgG in serum with a commercial ELISA kit. Peripheral blood mononuclear cells were isolated from blood by Ficoll density gradient centrifugation. Magnetic immunoseparation with Miltenyi isolation kits was used to isolate CD4+ and CD8+ T cells from PBMC. Priming for cDNA synthesis came from the TCR beta constant segment, and two successive PCR amplification steps followed. The libraries were sequenced on Illumina HiSeq 2000/2500, MiSeq or NextSeq, producing 2 x 150 bp reads. MIGEC handled demultiplexing of the reads and grouping by UMI, while MiTCR was used to assemble and quantify clonotypes. Only TCR cDNA sequences supported by at least two reads were kept to exclude erroneous sequences. The tcR package was used for downstream repertoire analysis, with clonotypes matched between fractions based on CDR3 nucleotide sequence plus V segment. VDJmatch was used to annotate antigen specificity against VDJdb, with one amino acid substitution allowed in CDR3.

This specimen was CD4+ T cells sorted from PBMCs, taken about 13 days after vaccination. The rearrangement joined TRBV7-2 to TRBJ1-3, with the D gene call left open. The origin of this receptor is a man aged 50-59 years who received an inactivated influenza vaccine. Donor details come from another sample of the same person, matched by shared clones. The CDR3 has the sequence CASSPRFSNTIYF. In nucleotides, the sequence is TGTGCCAGCAGCCCCCGGTTCTCGAACACCATATATTTT.